Sequencing of this T cell receptor beta chain was carried out in a study of blood T cell repertoires in COVID-19. Study overall: From the United States, Italy and Spain came samples of acute and convalescent COVID-19. T cells, B-cell-depleted T cells, or PBMCs supplied cDNA or gDNA.

V was shortened by 6 bases and J by 6 bases, with 23 bases between the two germline ends. Germline V gene sequence: CDR1 SGHTA, CDR2 FQGNSA. The CDR3 is 17 amino acids. The authors' processing: How many nucleated cells were present was estimated from reference gene primer amplification. Clones were read by immunoSEQ multiplex PCR, and TCRdb kept only the in-frame ones, dropping some. Clone size and V and J calls were adopted from that table, with D and trimming inferred from the DNA. Of around 210,000 clones listed, approximately 85% were seen once; the top ten hold approximately 5.1%. The V gene is TRBV7-2, the J gene TRBJ2-2, with D perhaps matching TRBD2 (5 bases). The sequencing input was peripheral blood. The clonotype originates from a man in his fifties with COVID-19, enrolled during active disease. The CDR3 coding sequence is TGTGCCAGCAGATCCCCTGGGCTCGCGGGCCAGGCCGGGGAGCTGTTTTTT. Its translation is CASRSPGLAGQAGELFF. The full variable domain, completed using reference TRBV7-2 and TRBJ2-2, is GAGVSQSPSNKVTEKGKDVELRCDPISGHTALYWYRQSLGQGLEFLIYFQGNSAPDKSGLPSDRFSAERTGGSVSTLTIQRTQQEDSAVYLCASRSPGLAGQAGELFFGEGSRLTVL.